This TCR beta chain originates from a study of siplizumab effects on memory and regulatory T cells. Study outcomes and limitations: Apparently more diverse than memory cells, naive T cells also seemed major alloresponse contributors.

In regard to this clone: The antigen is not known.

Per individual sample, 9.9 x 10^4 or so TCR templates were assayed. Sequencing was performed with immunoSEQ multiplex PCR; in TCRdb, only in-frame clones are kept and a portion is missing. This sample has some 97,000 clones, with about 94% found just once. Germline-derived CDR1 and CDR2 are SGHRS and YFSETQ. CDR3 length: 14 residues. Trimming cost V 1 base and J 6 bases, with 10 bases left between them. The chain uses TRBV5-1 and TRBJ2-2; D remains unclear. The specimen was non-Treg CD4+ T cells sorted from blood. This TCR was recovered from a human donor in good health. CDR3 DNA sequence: TGCGCCAGCAGCTTGTCCTTTGAGGCCGGGGAGCTGTTTTTT. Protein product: CASSLSFEAGELFF.